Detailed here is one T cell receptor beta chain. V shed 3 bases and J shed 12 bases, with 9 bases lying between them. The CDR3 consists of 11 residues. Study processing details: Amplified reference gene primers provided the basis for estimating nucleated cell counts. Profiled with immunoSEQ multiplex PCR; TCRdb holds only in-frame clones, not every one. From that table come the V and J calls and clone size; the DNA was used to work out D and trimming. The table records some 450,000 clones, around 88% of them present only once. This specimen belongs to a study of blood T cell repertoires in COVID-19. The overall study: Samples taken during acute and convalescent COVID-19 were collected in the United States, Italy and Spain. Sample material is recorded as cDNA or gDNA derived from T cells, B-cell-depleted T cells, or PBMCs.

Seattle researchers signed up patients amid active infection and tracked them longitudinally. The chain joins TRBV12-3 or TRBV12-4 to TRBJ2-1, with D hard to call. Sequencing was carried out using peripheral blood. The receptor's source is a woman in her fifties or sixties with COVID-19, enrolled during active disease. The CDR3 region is CASSFSAGQFF. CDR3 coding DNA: TGTGCCAGCAGTTTTTCAGCAGGGCAGTTCTTC.